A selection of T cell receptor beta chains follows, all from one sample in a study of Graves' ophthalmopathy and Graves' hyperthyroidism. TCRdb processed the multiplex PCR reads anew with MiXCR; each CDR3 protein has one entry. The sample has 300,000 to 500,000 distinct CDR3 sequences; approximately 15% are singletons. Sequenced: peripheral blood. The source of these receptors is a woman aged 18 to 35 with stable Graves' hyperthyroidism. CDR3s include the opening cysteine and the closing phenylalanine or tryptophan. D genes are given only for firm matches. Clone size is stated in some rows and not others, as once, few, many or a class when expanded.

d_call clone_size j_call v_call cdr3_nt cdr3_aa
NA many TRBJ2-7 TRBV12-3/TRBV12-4 TGTGCCAGCAGCCATCGACGGGGAAGCTCCTACGAGCAGTACTTC CASSHRRGSSYEQYF
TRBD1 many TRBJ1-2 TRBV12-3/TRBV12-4 TGTGCCAGCAGTTATACAGGGGGCGAAGGCTACACCTTC CASSYTGGEGYTF
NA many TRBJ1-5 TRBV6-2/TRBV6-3 TGTGCCAGCAGTTACTCGAGGGCCAGGGCACGGAATCAGCCCCAGCATTTT CASSYSRARARNQPQHF
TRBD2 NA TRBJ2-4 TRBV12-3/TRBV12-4 TGTGCCAGCAGTTTGCGGGAGGGCCGGAACATTAAGTACTTC CASSLREGRNIKYF
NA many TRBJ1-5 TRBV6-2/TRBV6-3 TGTGCCAGCAGTTTAGGACAGCCTAATCAGCCCCAGCATTTT CASSLGQPNQPQHF
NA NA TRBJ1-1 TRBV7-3 TGTGCCAGCAGCTTAGGCCCCGTTGGATTGAACACTGAAGCTTTCTTT CASSLGPVGLNTEAFF
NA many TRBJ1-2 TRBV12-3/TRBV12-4 TGTGCCAGCAGTTCGGACACGGACCATGGCTACACCTTC CASSSDTDHGYTF
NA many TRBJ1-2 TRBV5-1 TGTGCCAGCAGCTTAACCTCTAACTATGGCTACACCTTC CASSLTSNYGYTF
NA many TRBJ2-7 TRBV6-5 TGTGCCAGCAGTTACGCCCTAAGGGAATCCTACGAGCAGTACTTC CASSYALRESYEQYF
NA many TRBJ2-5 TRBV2 TGTGCCAGCAGAAACCCACCGGGACCCCAGGGGGGGACCCAGTACTTC CASRNPPGPQGGTQYF
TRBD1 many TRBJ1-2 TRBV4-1 TGCGCCAGCAGCCCAAGAAGTCCCAGGGGGCTAAACTATGGCTACACCTTC CASSPRSPRGLNYGYTF
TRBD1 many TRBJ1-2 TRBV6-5 TGTGCCAGCAGTTACTCTGTCCCGGGACAGAAGGTTTATGGCTACACCTTC CASSYSVPGQKVYGYTF
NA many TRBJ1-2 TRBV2 TGTGCCAGCAGGGGTAGTGACAAATTGAGCTATGGCTACACCTTC CASRGSDKLSYGYTF
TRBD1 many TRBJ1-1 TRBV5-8 TGTGCCAGCAGCCTTGGACAGGCAGAGAACACTGAAGCTTTCTTT CASSLGQAENTEAFF
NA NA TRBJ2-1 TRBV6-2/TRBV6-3 TGTGCCAGCAGTAGTAGAGACGGATTGCTTTCCAATGAGCAGTTCTTC CASSSRDGLLSNEQFF
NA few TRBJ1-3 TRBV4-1 TGCGCCAGCAGCCACGGGATCACTGGAAACACCATATATTTT CASSHGITGNTIYF
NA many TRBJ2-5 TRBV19 TGTGCCAGTAGTGTCGGACAGACCCCCCAAGAGACCCAGTACTTC CASSVGQTPQETQYF
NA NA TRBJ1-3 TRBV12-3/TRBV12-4 TGTGCCAGCAGTCAAGTCGTAGGAAACACCATATATTTT CASSQVVGNTIYF
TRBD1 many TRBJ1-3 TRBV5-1 TGCGCCAGCAGCCCGTCGGGACAGATCTCTGGAAACACCATATATTTT CASSPSGQISGNTIYF
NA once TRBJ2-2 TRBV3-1 TGTGCCAGCAGCCAAGCCGGGGGGCTGGTCGGGGAGCTGTTTTTT CASSQAGGLVGELFF
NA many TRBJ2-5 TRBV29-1 TGCAGCGTTCTCCAGGTCCTGGGAGAGACCCAGTACTTC CSVLQVLGETQYF
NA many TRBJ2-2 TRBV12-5 TGTGCTAGTGGTTTTAGGCTGCGACAGGGAGGCCACACCGGGGAGCTGTTTTTT CASGFRLRQGGHTGELFF
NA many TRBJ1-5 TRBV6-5 TGTGCCAGCAGTTACTCGAATCGGCAGCCCCAGCATTTT CASSYSNRQPQHF
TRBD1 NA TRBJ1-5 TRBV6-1 TGTGCCAGCGGGACAGGGGTCCATCAGCCCCAGCATTTT CASGTGVHQPQHF
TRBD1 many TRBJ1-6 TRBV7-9 TGTGCCAGCAGCTCTAACAGGGGTTATTCACCCCTCCACTTT CASSSNRGYSPLHF
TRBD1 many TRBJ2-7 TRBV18 TGTGCCAGCTCACCACCGGGACAGTACTCCTACGAGCAGTACTTC CASSPPGQYSYEQYF
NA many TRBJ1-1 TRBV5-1 TGCGCCAGCAGCTTATCCGGGACTAACACTGAAGCTTTCTTT CASSLSGTNTEAFF
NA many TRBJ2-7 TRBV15 TGTGCCACCAGCAGAGGAATTATTGTGGACAGCCCGTACGAGCAGTACTTC CATSRGIIVDSPYEQYF
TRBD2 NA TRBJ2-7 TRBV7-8 TGTGCCAGCAGCTCGGAGCGGGGGGGCTCCTACGAGCAATACTTC CASSSERGGSYEQYF
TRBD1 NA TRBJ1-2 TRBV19 TGTGCCAGTAGCCGCCGGGACAGGGTTGGCTACACCTTC CASSRRDRVGYTF
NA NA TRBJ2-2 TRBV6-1 TGTGCCAGCAGTGCGAAGATTGAGACCGGGGAGCTGTTTTTT CASSAKIETGELFF
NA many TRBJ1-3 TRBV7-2 TGTGCCAGCAGCCAGCCAGGGGACGGAAACACCATATATTTT CASSQPGDGNTIYF
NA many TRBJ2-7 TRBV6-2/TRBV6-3 TGTGCCAGCACCCTCGACGGGACCGGGTACGAGCAGTACTTC CASTLDGTGYEQYF
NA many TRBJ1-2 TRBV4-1 TGCGCCAGCAGCCAACACGAGACAGAGCCTAACTATGGCTACACCTTC CASSQHETEPNYGYTF
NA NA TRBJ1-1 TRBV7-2 TGTGCCAGCAGTTTTTCCACAGGGTCGGTGGCTGAAGCTTTCTTT CASSFSTGSVAEAFF
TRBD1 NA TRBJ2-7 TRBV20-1 TGCAGTGCTAAGACAGGGGAACACGAGCAGTACTTC CSAKTGEHEQYF
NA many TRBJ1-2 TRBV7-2 TGTGCCAGCAGCTTAGCTTTAGGGTACAACTATGGCTACACCTTC CASSLALGYNYGYTF
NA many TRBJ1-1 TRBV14 TGTGCCAGCAGCCAAGAGGATTTGGGCACTGAAGCTTTCTTT CASSQEDLGTEAFF
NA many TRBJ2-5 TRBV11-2 TGTGCCAGCAGCTTAGCGGGGAGCGTGGAGACCCAGTACTTC CASSLAGSVETQYF
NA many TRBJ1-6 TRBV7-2 TGTGCCAGCAGCAACAGCTTAAATTCACCCCTCCACTTT CASSNSLNSPLHF
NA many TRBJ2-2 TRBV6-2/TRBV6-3 TGTGCCAGCACTAAGAACACCGGGGAGCTGTTTTTT CASTKNTGELFF
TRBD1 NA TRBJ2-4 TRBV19 TGTGCCAGTAGAACGAGGGACAGAAACATTAAGTACTTC CASRTRDRNIKYF
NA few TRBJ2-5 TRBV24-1 TGTGCCACCAGTGATCGGGGGGCGGAGGAGACCAAGTACTTC CATSDRGAEETKYF
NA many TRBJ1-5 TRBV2 TGTGCCAGCAGTGACGACGGGGTTAGCAATCAGCCCCAGCATTTT CASSDDGVSNQPQHF
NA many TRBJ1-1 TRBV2 TGTGCCAGGACCCCGGGATACACTGAAGCTTTCTTT CARTPGYTEAFF
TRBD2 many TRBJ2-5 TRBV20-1 TGCAGTGCTACGCGGGGGGGCCTAGGAGAGACCCAGTACTTC CSATRGGLGETQYF
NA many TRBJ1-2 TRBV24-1 TGTGCCACCAGTGATACAGGGAAGGGCGATGGCTACACCTTC CATSDTGKGDGYTF
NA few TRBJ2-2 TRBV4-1 TGCGCCAGCAGTTTGGTAGCTTCGCTGGTCGCCGGGGAGCTGTTTTTT CASSLVASLVAGELFF
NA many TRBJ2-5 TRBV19 TGTGCCAGTAGTACGCCGAGAACAGGAGACCAAGAGACCCAGTACTTC CASSTPRTGDQETQYF
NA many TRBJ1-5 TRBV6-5 TGTGCCAGCAGTTACCCGGTTTCGAATCAGCCCCAGCATTTT CASSYPVSNQPQHF
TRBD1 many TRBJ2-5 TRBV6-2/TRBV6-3 TGTGCCAGCAGTTCCAGGGGGCTGAGGGAGACCCAGTACTTC CASSSRGLRETQYF
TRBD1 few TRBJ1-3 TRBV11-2 TGTGCCAGCAGCGCCGGGACAGTCTCTGGAAACACCATATATTTT CASSAGTVSGNTIYF
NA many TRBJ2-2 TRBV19 TGTGCCAGTAGTATTCCCTTACATAGCACCGGGGAGCTGTTTTTT CASSIPLHSTGELFF
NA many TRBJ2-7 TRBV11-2 TGTGCCAGCAGCTTAGTAGTCTCCTACGAGCAGTACTTC CASSLVVSYEQYF